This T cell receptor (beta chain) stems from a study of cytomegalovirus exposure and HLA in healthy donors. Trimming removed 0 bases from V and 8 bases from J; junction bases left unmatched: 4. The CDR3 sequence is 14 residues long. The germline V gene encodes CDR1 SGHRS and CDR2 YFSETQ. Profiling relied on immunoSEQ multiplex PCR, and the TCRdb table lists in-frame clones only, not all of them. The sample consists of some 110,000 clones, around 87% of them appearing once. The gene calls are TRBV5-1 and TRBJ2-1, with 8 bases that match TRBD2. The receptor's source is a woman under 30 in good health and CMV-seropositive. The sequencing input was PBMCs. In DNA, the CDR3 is TGCGCCAGCAGCTTGGACCGGGAGGGGGATGAGCAGTTCTTC. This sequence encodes CASSLDREGDEQFF.